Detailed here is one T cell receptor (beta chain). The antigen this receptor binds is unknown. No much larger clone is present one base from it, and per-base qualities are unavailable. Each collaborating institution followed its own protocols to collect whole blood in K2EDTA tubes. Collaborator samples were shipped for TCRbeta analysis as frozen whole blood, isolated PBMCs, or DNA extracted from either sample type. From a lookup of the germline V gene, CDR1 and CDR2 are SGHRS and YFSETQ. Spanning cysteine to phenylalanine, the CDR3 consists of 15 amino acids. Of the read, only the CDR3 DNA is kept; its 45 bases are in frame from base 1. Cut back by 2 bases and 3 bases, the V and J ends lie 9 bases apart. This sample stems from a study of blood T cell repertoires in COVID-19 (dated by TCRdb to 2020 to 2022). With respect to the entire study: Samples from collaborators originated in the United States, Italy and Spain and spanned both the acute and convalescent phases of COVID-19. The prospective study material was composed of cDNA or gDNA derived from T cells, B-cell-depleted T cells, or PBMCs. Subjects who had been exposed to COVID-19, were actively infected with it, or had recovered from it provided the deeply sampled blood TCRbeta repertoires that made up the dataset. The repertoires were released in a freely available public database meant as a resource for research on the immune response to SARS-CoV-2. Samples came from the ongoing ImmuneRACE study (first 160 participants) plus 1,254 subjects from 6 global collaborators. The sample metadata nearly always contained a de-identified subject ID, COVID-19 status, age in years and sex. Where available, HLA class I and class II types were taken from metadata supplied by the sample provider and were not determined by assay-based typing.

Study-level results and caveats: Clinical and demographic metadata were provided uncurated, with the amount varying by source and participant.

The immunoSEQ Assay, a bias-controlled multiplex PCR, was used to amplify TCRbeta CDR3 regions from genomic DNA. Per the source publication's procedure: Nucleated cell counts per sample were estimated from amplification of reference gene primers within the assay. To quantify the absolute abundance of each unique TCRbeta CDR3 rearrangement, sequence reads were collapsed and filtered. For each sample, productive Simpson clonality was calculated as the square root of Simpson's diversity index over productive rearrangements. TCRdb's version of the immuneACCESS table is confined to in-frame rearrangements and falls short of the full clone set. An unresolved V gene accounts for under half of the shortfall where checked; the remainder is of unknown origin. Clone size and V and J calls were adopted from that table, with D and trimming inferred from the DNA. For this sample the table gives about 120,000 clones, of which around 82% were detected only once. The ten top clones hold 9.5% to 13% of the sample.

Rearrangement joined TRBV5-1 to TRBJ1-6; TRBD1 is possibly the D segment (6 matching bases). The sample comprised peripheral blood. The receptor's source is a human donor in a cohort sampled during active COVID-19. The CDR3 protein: CASSFDRNYNSPLHF. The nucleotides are TGCGCCAGCAGCTTTGACAGGAACTATAATTCACCCCTCCACTTT. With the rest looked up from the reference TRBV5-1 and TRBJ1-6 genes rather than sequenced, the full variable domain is KAGVTQTPRYLIKTRGQQVTLSCSPISGHRSVSWYQQTPGQGLQFLFEYFSETQRNKGNFPGRFSGRQFSNSRSEMNVSTLELGDSALYLCASSFDRNYNSPLHFGNGTRLTVT.